This T cell receptor (beta chain) comes out of a study of CD8+CD57+ T cells in acquired aplastic anemia. On this clonotype: Just one base apart from a much larger clone, this may be a read error.

TCR beta VDJ and CDR3 profiles were obtained from a genomic DNA template. TCRdb re-derived calls from the reads in MiXCR, one entry per CDR3 protein. The repertoire holds some 200,000 distinct CDR3 sequences, with approximately 51% as singletons. Sequenced patients had shown CD8+CD57+ cell expansion by flow cytometry. The germline V gene has CDR1 SGHVS and CDR2 FNYEAQ. The CDR3 extends over 13 amino acids. Sample: sorted CD4+, CD8+, or CD8+CD57+ T cells (not recorded which) from PBMCs. The rearrangement joins TRBV7-6 to TRBJ2-3, with D unresolved. The clonotype originates from a human donor with aplastic anemia. The chain's CDR3 is CASSSTLGDTQCF. CDR3 DNA: TGTGCCAGCAGCTCTACTCTGGGCGATACGCAGTGTTTT.